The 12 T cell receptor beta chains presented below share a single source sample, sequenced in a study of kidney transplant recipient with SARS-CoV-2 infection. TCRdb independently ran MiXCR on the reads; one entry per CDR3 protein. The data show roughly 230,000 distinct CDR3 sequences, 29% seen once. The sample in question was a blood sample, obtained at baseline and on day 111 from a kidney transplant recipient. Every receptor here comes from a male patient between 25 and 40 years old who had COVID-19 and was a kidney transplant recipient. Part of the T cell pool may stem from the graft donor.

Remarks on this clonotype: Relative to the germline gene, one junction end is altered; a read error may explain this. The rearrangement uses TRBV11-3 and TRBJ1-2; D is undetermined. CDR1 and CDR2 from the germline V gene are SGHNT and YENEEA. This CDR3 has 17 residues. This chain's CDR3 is CASSSLYDLGKTYGHTF. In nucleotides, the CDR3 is TGTGCCAGCAGCAGTTTATACGATCTCGGAAAGACCTATGGCCACACCTTC.

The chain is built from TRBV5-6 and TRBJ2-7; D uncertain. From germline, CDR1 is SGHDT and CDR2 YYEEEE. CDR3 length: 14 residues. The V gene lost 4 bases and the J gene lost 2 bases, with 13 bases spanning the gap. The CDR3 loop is CASSPPLQTYEQYF. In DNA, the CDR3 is TGTGCCAGCAGCCCTCCCTTACAGACCTACGAGCAGTACTTC.

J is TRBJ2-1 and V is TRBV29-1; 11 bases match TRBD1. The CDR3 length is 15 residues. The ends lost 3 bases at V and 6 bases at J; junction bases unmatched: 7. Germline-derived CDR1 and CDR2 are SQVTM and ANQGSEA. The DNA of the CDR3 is TGCAGCGTTGAGCCCGGACAGGGGGCAATCAATGAGCAGTTCTTC. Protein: CSVEPGQGAINEQFF.

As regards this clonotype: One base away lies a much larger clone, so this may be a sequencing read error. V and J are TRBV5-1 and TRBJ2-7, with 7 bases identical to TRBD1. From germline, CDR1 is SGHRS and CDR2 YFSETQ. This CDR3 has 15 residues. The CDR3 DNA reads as TGCGCCGGCAGCTGGGGACAGCTAAGATCCTACGAGCAGTACTTC. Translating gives CAGSWGQLRSYEQYF.

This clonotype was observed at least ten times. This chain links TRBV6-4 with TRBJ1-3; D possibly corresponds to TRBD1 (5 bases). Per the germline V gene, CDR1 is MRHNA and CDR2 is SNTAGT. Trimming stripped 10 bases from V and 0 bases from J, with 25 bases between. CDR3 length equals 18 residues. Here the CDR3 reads CATGGSPANNGSGNTIYF. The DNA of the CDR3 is TGTGCCACCGGGGGTTCGCCAGCTAATAATGGCTCTGGAAACACCATATATTTT.

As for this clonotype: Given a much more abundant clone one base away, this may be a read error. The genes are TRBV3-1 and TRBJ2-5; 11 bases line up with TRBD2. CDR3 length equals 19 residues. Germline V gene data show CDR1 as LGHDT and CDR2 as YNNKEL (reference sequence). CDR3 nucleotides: TGTGCCAGCAGCCAGGGACTAGCGGCTACCGGGGTACTTCAAGAGGCCCAGTACTTC. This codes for CASSQGLAATGVLQEAQYF.

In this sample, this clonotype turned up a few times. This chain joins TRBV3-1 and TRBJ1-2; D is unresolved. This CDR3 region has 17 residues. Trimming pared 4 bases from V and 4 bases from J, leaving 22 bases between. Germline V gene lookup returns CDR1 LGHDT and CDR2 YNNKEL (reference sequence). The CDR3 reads CASSRIGTLRKTYGYTF. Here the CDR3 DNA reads TGTGCCAGCAGCCGCATCGGCACCCTTCGAAAGACCTATGGCTACACCTTC.

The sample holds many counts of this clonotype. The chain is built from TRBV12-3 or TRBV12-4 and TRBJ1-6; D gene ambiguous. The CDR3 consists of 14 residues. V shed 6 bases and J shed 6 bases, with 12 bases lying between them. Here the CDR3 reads CASSLGLGNSPLHF. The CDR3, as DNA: TGTGCCAGCAGCTTGGGCCTTGGTAATTCACCCCTCCACTTT.

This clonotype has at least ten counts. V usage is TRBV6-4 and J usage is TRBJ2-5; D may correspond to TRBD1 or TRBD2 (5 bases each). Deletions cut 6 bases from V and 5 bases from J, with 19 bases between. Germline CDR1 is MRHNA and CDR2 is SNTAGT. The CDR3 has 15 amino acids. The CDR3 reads CASSQEPGTSETQYF. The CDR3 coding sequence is TGTGCCAGCAGCCAGGAGCCGGGGACCTCGGAGACCCAGTACTTC.

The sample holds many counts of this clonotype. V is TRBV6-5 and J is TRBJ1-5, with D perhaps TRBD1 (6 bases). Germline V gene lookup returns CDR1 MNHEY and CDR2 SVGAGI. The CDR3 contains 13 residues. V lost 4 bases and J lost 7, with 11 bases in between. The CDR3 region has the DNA TGTGCCAGCAGTTCCAGGGGTGGACAGCCCCAGCATTTT. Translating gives CASSSRGGQPQHF.

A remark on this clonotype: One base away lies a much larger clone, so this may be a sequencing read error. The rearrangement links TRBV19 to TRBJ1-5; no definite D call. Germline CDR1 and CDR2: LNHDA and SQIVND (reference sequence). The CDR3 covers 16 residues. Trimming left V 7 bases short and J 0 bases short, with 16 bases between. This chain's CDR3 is CASTKAALYSNQPQHF. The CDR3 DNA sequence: TGTGCCAGTACCAAGGCAGCGCTTTATAGCAATCAGCCCCAGCATTTT.

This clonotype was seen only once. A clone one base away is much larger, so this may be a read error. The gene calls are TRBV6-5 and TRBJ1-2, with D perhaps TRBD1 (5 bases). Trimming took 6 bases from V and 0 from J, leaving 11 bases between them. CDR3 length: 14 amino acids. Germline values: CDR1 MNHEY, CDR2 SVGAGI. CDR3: CASRQEQANYGYTF. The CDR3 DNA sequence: TGTGCCAGCAGACAGGAACAGGCTAACTATGGCTACACCTTC.